Presented here are 25 T cell receptor beta chains from one specimen sequenced in a study of OX40 agonist ivuxolimab in advanced cancers. Libraries were prepared by immunoSEQ multiplex PCR; TCRdb keeps only in-frame clonotypes and omits some of them. The sample has around 90,000 clones, about nine tenths seen once. The sequencing used CD4+ or CD8+ T cells sorted from blood, collected in a trial of the OX40 agonist ivuxolimab. These receptors came from an adult with an advanced solid tumor such as melanoma, head and neck, liver or kidney cancer.

The rearrangement links TRBV7-9 to TRBJ2-7, with D perhaps matching TRBD1 or TRBD2 (5 bases each). Germline lookup yields CDR1 SEHNR and CDR2 FQNEAQ (reference sequence). The ends were cut back, 6 bases at V and 2 bases at J, with 11 bases in the middle. This CDR3 has 13 residues. CDR3 coding DNA: TGTGCCAGCAGACGGGACGTACCCTACGAGCAGTACTTC. Its translation is CASRRDVPYEQYF.

The sample holds a few counts of this clone. This chain uses TRBV4-2 with TRBJ2-1; TRBD2 matches 9 bases. The trim removed 1 base at V and 6 bases at J, leaving 4 bases unmatched. Germline V CDR1 and CDR2: LGHNA, YNFKEQ. The CDR3 extends over 15 amino acids. CDR3 nucleotides: TGTGCCAGCAGCCAAGGAGGCGGGGGGGCCAATGAGCAGTTCTTC. This gives the protein CASSQGGGGANEQFF.

V usage is TRBV27 and J usage is TRBJ1-6, with 8 bases lining up with TRBD1. Looked up from germline, CDR1 is MNHEY and CDR2 is SMNVEV (reference sequence). The CDR3 is 17 amino acids. V was clipped by 2 bases and J by 5 bases; unmatched bases: 8. This CDR3 reads CASSLIPGGSDNSPLHF. The CDR3, as DNA: TGTGCCAGCAGTTTAATACCAGGGGGCTCGGATAATTCACCCCTCCACTTT.

This clone was seen once. This chain connects TRBV9 to TRBJ1-2; D not certain. Germline CDR1 is SGDLS and CDR2 is YYNGEE. The CDR3 consists of 13 residues. Trimming removed 1 base from V and 3 bases from J, with 7 bases in between. In nucleotides, the CDR3 is TGTGCCAGCAGCGTATCAGTGGACTATGGCTACACCTTC. It codes for CASSVSVDYGYTF. The entire variable domain, with the rest obtained from reference TRBV9 and TRBJ1-2, is as follows: DSGVTQTPKHLITATGQRVTLRCSPRSGDLSVYWYQQSLDQGLQFLIQYYNGEERAKGNILERFSAQQFPDLHSELNLSSLELGDSALYFCASSVSVDYGYTFGSGTRLTVV.

V and J are TRBV6-1 and TRBJ1-2, with 7 bases identical to TRBD1. V was pared by 7 bases and J by 0 bases, with 5 bases of the junction left unmatched. The CDR3 covers 14 residues. Looked up from germline, CDR1 is MNHNS and CDR2 is SASEGT. For the CDR3, the DNA is TGTGCCAGCATCTGGGACAGCGCTAACTATGGCTACACCTTC. This codes for CASIWDSANYGYTF.

This clone was seen only a few times. This chain joins TRBV6-1 and TRBJ1-1, with 7 bases aligning to TRBD1. Trimming took 1 base from V and 10 from J; bases not matched to a gene: 6. Germline CDR1 reads MNHNS; CDR2 reads SASEGT. This CDR3 region has 13 residues. The DNA of the CDR3 is TGTGCCAGCAGTGAAGGACAGGGTACGCTAGCTTTCTTT. This gives the protein CASSEGQGTLAFF.

The gene calls are TRBV5-4 and TRBJ2-3; 11 bases agree with TRBD2. In germline, CDR1 is SGHNT, CDR2 YYREEE (reference sequence). CDR3 length equals 17 residues. V trimming: 5 bases; J trimming: 0 bases; junction bases outside the gene matches: 8. DNA for the CDR3: TGTGCCAGCAGACCAGGGACTAGCGGAACTAGCACAGATACGCAGTATTTT. Its protein is CASRPGTSGTSTDTQYF.

The chain recombines TRBV6-5 with TRBJ2-2; D call uncertain. With 7 bases removed from V and 5 bases from J, the gap between germline ends came to 17 bases. Germline CDR1 is MNHEY and CDR2 is SVGAGI. The CDR3 consists of 15 residues. The CDR3 DNA is TGTGCCAGCATAAATCCACGAAGAACAACCGGGGAGCTGTTTTTT. Its protein is CASINPRRTTGELFF.

DNA for the CDR3: TGTGCCAGCAGTACCGGGACAGGGGGGGGAGATACGCAGTATTTT. This codes for CASSTGTGGGDTQYF. The chain has TRBV6-6 and TRBJ2-3; 11 bases agree with TRBD1. Germline CDR1 MNHNY, CDR2 SVGAGI (reference sequence). V lost 5 bases and J lost 5; bases outside the gene matches: 6. The CDR3 loop spans 15 amino acids.

The chain is built from TRBV18 and TRBJ1-5; D remains ambiguous. The germline V and J ends were trimmed by 6 bases and 2 bases, with 11 bases remaining between them. The germline V gene encodes CDR1 KGHSH and CDR2 LQKENI. The CDR3 loop spans 14 amino acids. CDR3: CASSPASGNQPQHF. The CDR3 DNA follows: TGTGCCAGCTCCCCTGCCTCCGGCAATCAGCCCCAGCATTTT.

V gene TRBV5-1 combines with J gene TRBJ1-1; D is ambiguous. The V and J ends lost 2 bases and 5 bases respectively, with 7 bases between them. From germline, CDR1 is SGHRS and CDR2 YFSETQ. CDR3 size: 12 residues. The CDR3 region is CASSLIGTEAFF. CDR3 DNA: TGCGCCAGCAGCTTAATCGGGACTGAAGCTTTCTTT.

This clone turned up a few times. V is TRBV6-1 and J is TRBJ2-7; the match to TRBD1 covers 7 bases. Trimming took 9 bases from V and 6 from J; bases not matched to a gene: 11. This CDR3 has 13 amino acids. Germline CDR1 reads MNHNS; CDR2 reads SASEGT. CDR3 sequence reads: CARRQGTRIEQYF. The CDR3 DNA reads as TGTGCCAGGAGACAGGGCACGAGAATCGAGCAGTACTTC.

This chain joins TRBV12-5 and TRBJ2-5, with TRBD1 matching over 12 bases. The CDR3 sequence is 14 residues long. Germline V gives CDR1 LGHNT, CDR2 FRNRAP. The V segment lost 10 bases and the J segment 5 bases; nucleotides outside the gene matches: 8. CDR3 sequence reads: CATVRDRGQETQYF. The CDR3 DNA is TGTGCTACTGTCCGGGACAGGGGGCAGGAGACCCAGTACTTC.

For the CDR3, the DNA is TGTGCCAGCAGTGACCGACGGAACACCGGGGAGCTGTTTTTT. It specifies CASSDRRNTGELFF. This rearrangement joins TRBV6-6 to TRBJ2-2; D remains unclear. Between the trimmed V and J ends, which lost 5 bases and 1 base, there was a span of 8 bases. The CDR3 has 14 residues. CDR1 is MNHNY, CDR2 SVGAGI, per germline (reference sequence).

This clone was counted a few times. The sample contains more than one DNA sequence encoding this CDR3. The chain carries TRBV6-4 and TRBJ2-3, with 10 positions matching TRBD2. Losses at the gene ends were 0 bases for V and 4 bases for J; bases not matched to a gene: 1. Germline-derived CDR1 and CDR2 are MRHNA and SNTAGT. There are 15 residues in the CDR3. In nucleotides, the CDR3 is TGTGCCAGCAGTGACTCGAGCGGGGGGGCAGATACGCAGTATTTT. Translation gives CASSDSSGGADTQYF.

The rearrangement uses TRBV6-6 and TRBJ1-4, with a tentative D call TRBD1 (5 bases). Germline CDR1 reads MNHNY; CDR2 reads SVGAGI (reference sequence). Trimming left V 5 bases short and J 5 bases short, with 12 bases between. This CDR3 comprises 14 residues. CDR3 bases: TGTGCCAGCAGTACGACAGAGAGGAATGAAAAACTGTTTTTT. This translates into CASSTTERNEKLFF.

The chain employs TRBV6-4 and TRBJ2-5; 8 nucleotides line up with TRBD2. V shed 10 bases and J 2 bases; nucleotides not matched to a gene: 9. The germline gives CDR1 MRHNA, CDR2 SNTAGT. The CDR3 loop spans 14 amino acids. CDR3 sequence reads: CAIRGGPVQETQYF. The CDR3, as DNA: TGTGCCATACGGGGGGGGCCCGTTCAAGAGACCCAGTACTTC.

The DNA for the CDR3 is TGCAGCGTTGTAGGCGGGGCGCTCAGTGGCTACACCTTC. Encoded protein: CSVVGGALSGYTF. V gene TRBV29-1 combines with J gene TRBJ1-2; possible D gene TRBD1, 5 bases. The germline V gene has CDR1 SQVTM and CDR2 ANQGSEA. CDR3 length equals 13 residues. V lost 4 bases to trimming and J lost 7 bases, with 16 bases between them. The full variable domain, completed using reference TRBV29-1 and TRBJ1-2, is SAVISQKPSRDICQRGTSLTIQCQVDSQVTMMFWYRQQPGQSLTLIATANQGSEATYESGFVIDKFPISRPNLTFSTLTVSNMSPEDSSIYLCSVVGGALSGYTFGSGTRLTVV.

The CDR3 nucleotides are TGTGCCAGCAGCTCGACACAAAACACTGAAGCTTTCTTT. Translated, it gives CASSSTQNTEAFF. The gene calls are TRBV7-2 and TRBJ1-1; D is unresolved. V lost 4 bases to trimming and J lost 2 bases, with 8 bases between them. The CDR3 is made up of 13 amino acids. CDR1 SGHTA and CDR2 FQGNSA come from the germline V gene. Combining the CDR3 with reference TRBV7-2 and TRBJ1-1 gives the whole variable domain GAGVSQSPSNKVTEKGKDVELRCDPISGHTALYWYRQSLGQGLEFLIYFQGNSAPDKSGLPSDRFSAERTGGSVSTLTIQRTQQEDSAVYLCASSSTQNTEAFFGQGTRLTVV.

The chain joins TRBV21-1 to TRBJ1-5; TRBD1, the table's D call, was not compared with the DNA. TRBV21-1 is a pseudogene locus. There are 21 residues in the CDR3. The CDR3 protein is CASSMESEGQGPKPGNQPQHF. CDR3 DNA sequence: TGTGCCAGCAGCATGGAATCGGAAGGACAGGGACCAAAACCTGGCAATCAGCCCCAGCATTTT.

The genes are TRBV6-1 and TRBJ2-7; D remains unclear. The CDR3 spans 15 residues. Trimming left V 3 bases short and J 5 bases short, with 17 bases between. Per germline, CDR1 MNHNS and CDR2 SASEGT. DNA for the CDR3: TGTGCCAGCAGTGAGATTCAGGTTAGATCCCACGAGCAGTACTTC. It encodes CASSEIQVRSHEQYF.

In this sample, this clone turned up once. The CDR3 region is CSVERLDGAGLFF. The CDR3 nucleotides are TGCAGCGTTGAGCGCCTGGACGGTGCGGGCCTGTTTTTT. The chain joins TRBV29-1 to TRBJ1-4; D unresolved. The CDR3 is 13 residues long. Germline CDR1 and CDR2: SQVTM and ANQGSEA. V was clipped by 3 bases and J by 14 bases, with 19 bases between them.

The chain has TRBV5-1 and TRBJ2-3; tentatively, D is TRBD1 or TRBD2 (6 bases each). V was cut by 1 base and J by 1 base, with 13 bases left in between. Germline values: CDR1 SGHRS, CDR2 YFSETQ. The CDR3 consists of 16 residues. Here the CDR3 reads CASSLIRGQGTDTQYF. CDR3 sequence (DNA): TGCGCCAGCAGCTTGATCCGGGGGCAAGGCACAGATACGCAGTATTTT.

This chain joins TRBV7-9 and TRBJ1-4; possibly TRBD1 for D (6 bases). V was pared by 7 bases and J by 5 bases, with 11 bases between. The length of the CDR3 is 13 residues. Germline CDR1 is SEHNR and CDR2 is FQNEAQ (reference sequence). The CDR3 loop reads CASNPDRNEKLFF. The CDR3 region has the DNA TGTGCCAGCAACCCGGACAGAAATGAAAAACTGTTTTTT.

J is TRBJ2-2 and V is TRBV13; 8 nucleotides agree with TRBD1. The V gene's germline CDR1 is PRHDT and CDR2 FYEKMQ (reference sequence). The CDR3 is made up of 14 amino acids. The J segment lost 5 bases and the V segment lost 4 bases, leaving 3 bases of the junction unmatched. CDR3 coding DNA: TGTGCCAGCAGCTCAAGGACAGGGACCGGGGAGCTGTTTTTT. Translation: CASSSRTGTGELFF.